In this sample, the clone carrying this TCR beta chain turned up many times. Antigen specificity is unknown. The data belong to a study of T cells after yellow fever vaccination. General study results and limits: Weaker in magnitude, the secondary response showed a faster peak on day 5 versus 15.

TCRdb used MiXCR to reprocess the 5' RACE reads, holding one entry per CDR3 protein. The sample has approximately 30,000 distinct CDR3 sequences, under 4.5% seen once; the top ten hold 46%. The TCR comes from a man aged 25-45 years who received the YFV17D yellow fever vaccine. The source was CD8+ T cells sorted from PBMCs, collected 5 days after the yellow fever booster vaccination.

CDR3 region: CASIPGASGYNEQFF. The CDR3 DNA sequence: TGTGCCAGCATCCCTGGGGCTAGCGGATACAATGAGCAGTTCTTC. J is TRBJ2-1 and V is TRBV12-3 or TRBV12-4; 7 bases align to TRBD2. The junction had 10 bases not matched to a gene; V was cut back by 7 bases and J by 4 bases. The CDR3 is 15 amino acids.